This T cell receptor (beta chain) was captured in a study of technical replicates of blood from a few donors. Only in-frame clones appear in the TCRdb table, and some are missing; sequencing was by immunoSEQ multiplex PCR. The sample lists approximately 51,000 clones; roughly 93% were seen once. This CDR3 contains 15 residues. The germline V gene encodes CDR1 MGHRA and CDR2 YSYEKL. With V trimmed by 5 bases and J by 6 bases, 4 bases remained unmatched. The clonotype was recovered from a human donor in good health. Some clones in this sample may be carry-over from other donors' samples. J is TRBJ2-3 and V is TRBV4-1; TRBD2 matches at 14 bases. Material: PBMCs. This CDR3 is CASSDRTSGGDTQYF. As DNA, the CDR3 is TGCGCCAGCAGCGATCGGACTAGCGGGGGGGATACGCAGTATTTT.